These T cell receptor beta chains were read from a single sample in a study of PD-L1 blockade in urothelial cancer. The repertoire was sequenced with immunoSEQ multiplex PCR; TCRdb's copy has only in-frame clones and lacks some. Here the sample spans roughly 42,000 clones, 81% being singletons. The input for sequencing was PBMCs, taken around atezolizumab (anti-PD-L1) treatment. The receptors come from a man between 70 and 80 years old with urothelial cancer. Both conserved end residues are part of each CDR3. The D gene is left open where the match is weak. Some rows mark clone size as missing; the rest say once, few, many or name a class of expanded clone.

v_call	clone_size	d_call	j_call	cdr3_aa	cdr3_nt
TRBV18	-	-	TRBJ1-3	CASSPVQTVRSGNTIYF	TGTGCCAGCTCACCAGTTCAGACAGTTCGCTCTGGAAACACCATATATTTT
TRBV19	few	-	TRBJ1-2	CASSTSRGLNGYTF	TGTGCCAGTAGTACCAGCAGGGGTCTGAATGGCTACACCTTC
TRBV2	-	TRBD2	TRBJ2-5	CASRVAGGEETQYF	TGTGCCAGCAGGGTAGCGGGAGGCGAAGAGACCCAGTACTTC
TRBV6-1	once	TRBD2	TRBJ2-5	CASSEVRTGGTQYF	TGTGCCAGCAGTGAAGTCAGGACGGGAGGGACCCAGTACTTC
TRBV28	-	-	TRBJ2-6	CASRSPGANVLTF	TGTGCCAGCAGGTCTCCTGGGGCCAACGTCCTGACTTTC
TRBV28	-	TRBD1	TRBJ2-7	CASSYSGGHSIYEQYF	TGTGCCAGCAGTTATTCAGGGGGCCATTCTATCTACGAGCAGTACTTC
TRBV6-1	-	-	TRBJ2-7	CASEKGTSSTYEQYF	TGTGCCAGTGAAAAGGGGACAAGCTCGACCTACGAGCAGTACTTC
TRBV7-6	-	-	TRBJ2-7	CASSLYREGEQYF	TGTGCCAGCAGCTTATACAGGGAGGGCGAGCAGTACTTC
TRBV2	-	-	TRBJ2-2	CASSVDGDFLKDTGELFF	TGTGCCAGCAGTGTTGACGGGGACTTCTTGAAGGACACCGGGGAGCTGTTTTTT
TRBV28	-	TRBD1	TRBJ1-4	CASRPTGGLNEKLFF	TGTGCCAGCAGACCGACAGGGGGCCTAAATGAAAAACTGTTTTTT
TRBV7-2	-	TRBD2	TRBJ2-1	CASRPMTSGDYNEQFF	TGTGCCAGCAGGCCTATGACTAGCGGGGATTACAATGAGCAGTTCTTC
TRBV4-1	-	TRBD1	TRBJ1-5	CASSQLGQGNQPQHF	TGCGCCAGCAGCCAATTGGGACAGGGCAATCAGCCCCAGCATTTT
TRBV27	-	TRBD1	TRBJ1-1	CASRASTGKVTEAFF	TGTGCCAGCAGGGCGTCGACAGGGAAGGTCACTGAAGCTTTCTTT
TRBV11-3	-	-	TRBJ1-4	CASSQDSMNEKLFF	TGTGCCAGCAGCCAGGACAGTATGAATGAAAAACTGTTTTTT
TRBV7-9	few	-	TRBJ2-7	CASSLAGPLEQYF	TGTGCCAGCAGCTTGGCGGGACCGCTCGAGCAGTACTTC
TRBV29-1	-	TRBD2	TRBJ2-3	CSGGLAGTDTQYF	TGCAGCGGGGGACTAGCAGGCACAGATACGCAGTATTTT
TRBV6-1	-	-	TRBJ2-1	CASDSAYNEQFF	TGTGCCAGCGACTCGGCCTACAATGAGCAGTTCTTC
TRBV28	-	-	TRBJ1-1	CASRRQVYTEAFF	TGTGCCAGCAGGAGACAGGTATACACTGAAGCTTTCTTT
TRBV29-1	-	-	TRBJ2-1	CSVGGGWQFF	TGCAGCGTTGGAGGGGGATGGCAGTTCTTC
TRBV18	few	TRBD2	TRBJ2-2	CASSPRIAGVGELFF	TGTGCCAGCTCACCACGAATAGCGGGAGTCGGGGAGCTGTTTTTT
TRBV19	-	TRBD1	TRBJ1-3	CASSIAGTGGPSSGNTIYF	TGTGCCAGTAGTATTGCCGGGACAGGGGGTCCTAGCTCTGGAAACACCATATATTTT
TRBV27	few	TRBD2	TRBJ2-5	CASSLYFRGGGETQYF	TGTGCCAGCAGTTTATACTTTCGGGGGGGTGGAGAGACCCAGTACTTC
TRBV4-1	few	-	TRBJ2-7	CASSQSSSQIDEQYF	TGCGCCAGCAGCCAATCCTCCTCCCAAATAGACGAGCAGTACTTC
TRBV30	-	-	TRBJ1-1	CAWSALMNTEAFF	TGTGCCTGGAGTGCTTTAATGAACACTGAAGCTTTCTTT
TRBV6-1	-	-	TRBJ2-2	CASKDGRRAGELFF	TGTGCCAGCAAAGACGGGAGACGGGCCGGGGAGCTGTTTTTT
TRBV28	-	-	TRBJ2-1	CASSWGQLGGQFF	TGTGCCAGCAGTTGGGGTCAACTTGGAGGGCAGTTCTTC
TRBV19	-	-	TRBJ1-2	CASSPTSENYGYTF	TGTGCCAGTAGCCCAACCTCAGAAAACTATGGCTACACCTTC
TRBV6-1	-	-	TRBJ1-1	CASSVRGREAEAFF	TGTGCCAGCAGTGTAAGGGGAAGGGAAGCTGAAGCTTTCTTT
TRBV7-9	-	TRBD2	TRBJ2-2	CASSGGTSGTNGELFF	TGTGCCAGCAGCGGAGGGACTAGCGGGACTAACGGGGAGCTGTTTTTT
TRBV5-8	once	-	TRBJ2-2	CASSWGEGAYTGELFF	TGTGCCAGCAGCTGGGGGGAAGGAGCCTACACCGGGGAGCTGTTTTTT
TRBV4-1	medium-sized	TRBD2	TRBJ2-7	CASSPGLAGNSEQYF	TGCGCCAGCAGCCCAGGACTAGCGGGAAATAGCGAGCAGTACTTC
TRBV19	-	-	TRBJ2-7	CASSSGGYTYEQYF	TGTGCCAGTAGTAGCGGGGGCTACACCTACGAGCAGTACTTC
TRBV30	-	TRBD1	TRBJ1-1	CAWNRGMNTEAFF	TGTGCCTGGAACAGGGGGATGAACACTGAAGCTTTCTTT
TRBV12-1	-	-	TRBJ2-7	CASSRGQRESNEQYF	TGTGCCAGCAGCCGTGGGCAGCGGGAGTCTAACGAGCAGTACTTC
TRBV27	-	-	TRBJ2-1	CASLLEGGRLGGYNEQFF	TGTGCCAGTCTCCTGGAGGGCGGCCGACTGGGGGGCTACAATGAGCAGTTCTTC
TRBV7-9	-	-	TRBJ2-3	CASSSGLISTDTQYF	TGTGCCAGCAGCTCGGGACTTATTAGCACAGATACGCAGTATTTT
TRBV10-3	once	-	TRBJ1-1	CAISESIRTLGGEAFF	TGTGCCATCAGTGAGTCCATCCGGACCCTCGGGGGGGAGGCTTTCTTT
TRBV4-3	-	-	TRBJ2-1	CASSPSGVLSDEQFF	TGCGCCAGCAGCCCATCGGGAGTCTTGAGCGATGAGCAGTTCTTC
TRBV30	-	TRBD2	TRBJ2-7	CAWSGRGGRRPYEQYF	TGTGCCTGGAGTGGCCGCGGGGGGCGTCGGCCCTACGAGCAGTACTTC
TRBV21-1	-	-	TRBJ1-1	CASSKPRQDNSGTEAFF	TGTGCCAGCAGCAAACCCCGACAGGACAACTCGGGTACTGAAGCTTTCTTT
TRBV7-2	-	TRBD1	TRBJ1-3	CASSPETGAHSGNTIYF	TGTGCCAGCAGCCCCGAAACAGGGGCCCACTCTGGAAACACCATATATTTT
TRBV7-9	-	-	TRBJ2-1	CASSYQAAGTLNEQFF	TGTGCCAGCAGCTACCAGGCAGCGGGCACTCTAAATGAGCAGTTCTTC
TRBV9	-	TRBD1	TRBJ1-2	CASSPSTGPNYGYTF	TGTGCCAGCAGCCCCTCGACAGGGCCTAACTATGGCTACACCTTC
TRBV10-3	-	-	TRBJ2-7	CAISDSNLGGEQYF	TGTGCCATCAGTGATTCCAACCTTGGGGGGGAGCAGTACTTC
TRBV10-2	once	-	TRBJ2-1	CASAASAARNEQFF	TGCGCCAGCGCGGCAAGCGCAGCACGCAATGAGCAGTTCTTC
TRBV13	-	-	TRBJ2-5	CASSLFGLKETQYF	TGTGCCAGCAGCTTATTCGGTTTGAAGGAGACCCAGTACTTC